This T cell receptor beta chain is from a study of blood T cell repertoires in COVID-19. As for the study in general: The samples span acute and convalescent COVID-19 from the United States, Italy and Spain.

V lost 5 bases to trimming and J lost 2 bases, with 15 bases between them. The CDR3 sequence is 15 residues long. Germline values: CDR1 SGHNT, CDR2 YYREEE (reference sequence). This clone was picked up many times. The study recruited people aged roughly 18 to 100 years across around 23 US areas. Self-reported history from a screening survey and questionnaire set each donor's cohort. The assay was immunoSEQ multiplex PCR, and TCRdb's table has in-frame clones only and misses some. The repertoire holds some 210,000 clones, with about 76% as singletons. The rearrangement joins TRBV5-4 to TRBJ2-3; D may be TRBD2 (7 bases). The sequencing input was PBMCs or T cells enriched from blood (not recorded which). The source of this sequence is a woman aged 45-59 years with acute COVID-19. In nucleotides, the CDR3 is TGTGCCAGCAGTTACGGGGGGCCTCACACAGATACGCAGTATTTT. Its protein is CASSYGGPHTDTQYF.